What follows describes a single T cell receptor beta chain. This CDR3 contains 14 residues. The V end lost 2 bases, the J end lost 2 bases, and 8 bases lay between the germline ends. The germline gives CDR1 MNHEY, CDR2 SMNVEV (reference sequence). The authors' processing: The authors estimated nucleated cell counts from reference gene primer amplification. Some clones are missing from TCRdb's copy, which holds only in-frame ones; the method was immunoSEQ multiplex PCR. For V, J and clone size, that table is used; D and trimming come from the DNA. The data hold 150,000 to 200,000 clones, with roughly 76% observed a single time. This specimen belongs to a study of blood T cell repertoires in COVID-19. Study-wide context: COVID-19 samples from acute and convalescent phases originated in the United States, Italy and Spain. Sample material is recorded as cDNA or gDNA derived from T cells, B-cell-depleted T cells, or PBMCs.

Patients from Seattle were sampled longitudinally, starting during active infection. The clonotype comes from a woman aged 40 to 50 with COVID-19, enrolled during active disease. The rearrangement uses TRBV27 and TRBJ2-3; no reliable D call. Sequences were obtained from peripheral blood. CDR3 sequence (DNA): TGTGCCAGCAGTTTAAACAGAGTCACAGATACGCAGTATTTT. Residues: CASSLNRVTDTQYF.